This paragraph reports one T cell receptor (beta chain). This clone's antigen is unknown. No quality values exist for individual bases; no much larger clone is one base distant. This sample is drawn from a study of Ad26.COV2.S vaccination and SARS-CoV-2 variants (dated by TCRdb to the early 2020s). Regarding the study in general: The specificity and breadth of SARS-CoV-2-reactive T cell receptors after Ad26.COV2.S vaccination were assessed by TCRbeta repertoire sequencing. A total of approximately 32 samples were included in the TCR-sequenced set, comprising around 19 Ad26.COV2.S vaccine recipients, 5 placebo recipients and 8 SARS-CoV-2 convalescent individuals.

Results the study describes overall, beyond this receptor: After vaccination, substantial breadth of spike-specific CD8+ and CD4+ T cell responses was reported. According to the authors, total T cell responses may have been underestimated by the TCR breadth and depth analyses. Vaccine and placebo recipients had comparable non-spike TCR breadth, which fits with the vaccine containing only spike. Ad26.COV2.S recipients had higher spike-specific TCR breadth than placebo recipients (P = 0.0014).

Read against the paper, the sample's time point label means: individuals recovered from natural SARS-CoV-2 infection. The immunoSEQ Assay was used to sequence TCRbeta CDR3 regions. After extraction, genomic DNA underwent amplification by bias-controlled multiplex PCR, followed by high-throughput sequencing. Under the source paper's analysis protocol: To quantify the absolute abundance of each unique TCRbeta CDR3 region, sequences were collapsed and filtered. Usable DNA was measured by amplifying reference genes present in all nucleated cells, and TCRbeta template counts were normalized to that usable DNA to estimate T cell fraction. Repertoire TCRs were annotated as SARS-CoV-2-specific by exact matching of V gene, CDR3 amino acid sequence and J gene to a known reactive TCR set. MIRA supplied the reference SARS-CoV-2 TCR set, which was filtered for enrichment in COVID-19-positive ImmuneCODE repertoires so that public or cross-reactive TCRs were removed. Based on the MIRA antigens, annotated TCRs were further analysed at the level of specific ORF or position within ORF. Breadth was defined as annotated unique rearrangements over total unique productive rearrangements; depth was the summed frequency of those rearrangements. Two-sided Wilcoxon rank-sum tests were used to compare TCR breadth between groups. TCRdb carries this immuneACCESS record with in-frame sequences only. Its versions omit some clonotypes, under half of them owing to an unresolved V gene in the studies checked, with the rest unexplained. The DNA gave D and trimming, while V, J and clone size come from that table. Here the sample has 180,000 or so clones; around nine tenths occur a single time. The top ten clones comprise about 5.5% of the sample.

Sequences SGHDN (CDR1) and FVKESK (CDR2) are obtained from the germline V gene. From the cysteine through the phenylalanine, the CDR3 covers 15 amino acids. The CDR3 DNA has 45 bases and is translated from base 1. V is cut back by 3 bases and J by 2 bases, with 6 bases in the junction unmatched. Rearrangement joined TRBV14 to TRBJ2-7; the central 8 bases match TRBD2. This receptor was taken from a human donor who had recovered from COVID-19. The sample here was peripheral blood, taken after recovery from COVID-19. The encoded CDR3 is CASSQPGLGTYEQYF. The DNA is as follows: TGTGCCAGCAGCCAGCCGGGACTAGGGACCTACGAGCAGTACTTC.